This T cell receptor beta chain stems from a study of PD-L1 blockade in urothelial cancer. J gave up 3 bases and V 5 bases, and 12 bases lay outside the gene matches. The CDR3 has 16 amino acids. The germline V gene has CDR1 SGHTA and CDR2 FQGTGA. Assay: immunoSEQ multiplex PCR; the TCRdb copy retains only in-frame clones and omits some. The data hold 100,000 or so clones, with over 80% observed a single time. Enrolled patients showed locally advanced or metastatic urothelial carcinoma. Peripheral blood mononuclear cells were collected from every patient before and during treatment, yielding between 1 and 8 samples per patient.

This chain uses TRBV7-3 with TRBJ1-1, with 7 nucleotides matching TRBD1. This receptor was identified in a woman of 80 years or more with urothelial cancer. The sequencing used PBMCs, collected around atezolizumab (anti-PD-L1) treatment. In DNA, the CDR3 is TGTGCCAGCAGCCACCACCACAGGGGTGGTCACACTGAAGCTTTCTTT. Its translation: CASSHHHRGGHTEAFF.